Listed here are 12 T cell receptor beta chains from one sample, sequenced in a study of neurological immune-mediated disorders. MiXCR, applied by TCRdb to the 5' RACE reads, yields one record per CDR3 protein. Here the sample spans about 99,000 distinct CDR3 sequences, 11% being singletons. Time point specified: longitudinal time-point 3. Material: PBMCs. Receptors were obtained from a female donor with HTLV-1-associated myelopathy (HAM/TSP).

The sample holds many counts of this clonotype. CDR3 DNA: TGTGCCAGCGCGGAGCGGGGGGGCTGGGCCGATACGCAGTATTTT. Translated, it gives CASAERGGWADTQYF. This chain connects TRBV6-1 to TRBJ2-3, with TRBD2 identical over 10 bases. The germline V gene encodes CDR1 MNHNS and CDR2 SASEGT. The CDR3 spans 15 residues. V was pared by 8 bases and J by 6 bases, with 11 bases of the junction left unmatched.

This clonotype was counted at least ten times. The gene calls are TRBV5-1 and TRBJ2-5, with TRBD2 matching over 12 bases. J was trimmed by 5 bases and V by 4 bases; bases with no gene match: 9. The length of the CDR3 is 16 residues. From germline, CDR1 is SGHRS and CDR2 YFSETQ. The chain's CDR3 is CASSTAPSGGAETQYF. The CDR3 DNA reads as TGCGCCAGCAGCACGGCCCCTAGCGGGGGGGCCGAGACCCAGTACTTC.

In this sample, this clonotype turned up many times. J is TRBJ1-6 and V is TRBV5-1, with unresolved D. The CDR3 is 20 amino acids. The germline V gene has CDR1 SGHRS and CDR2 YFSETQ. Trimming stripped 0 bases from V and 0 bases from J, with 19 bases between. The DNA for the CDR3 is TGCGCCAGCAGCTTGGTGGTGCGGGGTTTTTCGTCCTCCTATAATTCACCCCTCCACTTT. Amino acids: CASSLVVRGFSSSYNSPLHF.

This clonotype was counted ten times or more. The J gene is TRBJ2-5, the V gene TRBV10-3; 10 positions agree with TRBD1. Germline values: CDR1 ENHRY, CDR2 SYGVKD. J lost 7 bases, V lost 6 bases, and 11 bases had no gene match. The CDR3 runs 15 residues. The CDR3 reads CAIREPGQGSPTQYF. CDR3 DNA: TGTGCCATCAGGGAGCCGGGACAGGGGAGTCCGACCCAGTACTTC.

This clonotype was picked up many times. CDR3 DNA: TGTGCCAGCAGTATCGGGGGTGCCGGGGAGCTGTTTTTT. Translation: CASSIGGAGELFF. The rearrangement uses TRBV12-3 or TRBV12-4 and TRBJ2-2; TRBD2 might be the D (6 bases). Trimming pared 5 bases from V and 6 bases from J, leaving 10 bases between. This CDR3 is built from 13 residues.

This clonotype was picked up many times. The CDR3 DNA is TGTGCCAGCAGCTACGACAGGGAGAGCGAGCAGTACTTC. Protein: CASSYDRESEQYF. This chain uses TRBV13 with TRBJ2-7; 7 nucleotides line up with TRBD1. CDR3 length: 13 amino acids. The J segment lost 6 bases and the V segment lost 4 bases, leaving 6 bases of the junction unmatched. Per the germline V gene, CDR1 is PRHDT and CDR2 is FYEKMQ (reference sequence). Combining the CDR3 with reference TRBV13 and TRBJ2-7 gives the whole variable domain AAGVIQSPRHLIKEKRETATLKCYPIPRHDTVYWYQQGPGQDPQFLISFYEKMQSDKGSIPDRFSAQQFSDYHSELNMSSLELGDSALYFCASSYDRESEQYFGPGTRLTVT.

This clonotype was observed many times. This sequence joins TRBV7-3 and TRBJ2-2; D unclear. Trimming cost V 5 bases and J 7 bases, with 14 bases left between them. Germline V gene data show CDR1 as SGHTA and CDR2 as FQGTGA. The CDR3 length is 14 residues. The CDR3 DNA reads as TGTGCCAGCAGCACTGCGGCCGGTGTCGGGGAGCTGTTTTTT. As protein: CASSTAAGVGELFF. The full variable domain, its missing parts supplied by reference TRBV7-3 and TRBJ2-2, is GAGVSQTPSNKVTEKGKYVELRCDPISGHTALYWYRQSLGQGPEFLIYFQGTGAADDSGLPNDRFFAVRPEGSVSTLKIQRTERGDSAVYLCASSTAAGVGELFFGEGSRLTVL.

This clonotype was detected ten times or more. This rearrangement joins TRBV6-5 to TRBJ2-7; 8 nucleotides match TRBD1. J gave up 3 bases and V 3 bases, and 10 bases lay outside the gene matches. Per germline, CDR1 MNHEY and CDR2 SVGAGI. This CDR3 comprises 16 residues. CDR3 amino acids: CASSYKTGTGGYEQYF. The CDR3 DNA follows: TGTGCCAGCAGTTATAAAACCGGGACAGGCGGCTACGAGCAGTACTTC.

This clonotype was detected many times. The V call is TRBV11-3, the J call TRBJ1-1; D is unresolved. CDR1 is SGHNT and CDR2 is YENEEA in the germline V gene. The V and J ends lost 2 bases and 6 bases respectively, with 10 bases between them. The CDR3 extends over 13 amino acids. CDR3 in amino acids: CASSLNPWSEAFF. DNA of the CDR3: TGTGCCAGCAGCTTAAATCCTTGGTCTGAAGCTTTCTTT.

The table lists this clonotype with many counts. CDR3 bases: TGTGCCTGGCAGGCAGGCCGAGGCGCACCCCTCCACTTT. Its protein product is CAWQAGRGAPLHF. The chain has TRBV30 and TRBJ1-6; D unresolved. The CDR3 spans 13 residues. Per germline, CDR1 GTSNPN and CDR2 SVGIG (reference sequence). The V gene lost 5 bases and the J gene lost 11 bases, with 16 bases spanning the gap.

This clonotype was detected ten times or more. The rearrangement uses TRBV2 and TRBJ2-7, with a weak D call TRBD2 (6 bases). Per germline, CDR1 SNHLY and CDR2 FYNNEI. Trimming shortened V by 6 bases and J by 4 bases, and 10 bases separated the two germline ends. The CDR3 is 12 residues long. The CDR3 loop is CASSGTVYEQYF. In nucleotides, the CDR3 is TGTGCCAGCAGCGGGACTGTTTACGAGCAGTACTTC.

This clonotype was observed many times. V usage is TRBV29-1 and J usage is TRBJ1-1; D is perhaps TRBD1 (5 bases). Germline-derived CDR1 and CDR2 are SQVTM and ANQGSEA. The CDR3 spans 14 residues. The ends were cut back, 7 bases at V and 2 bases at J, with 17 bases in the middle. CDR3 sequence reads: CSGLTGTLNTEAFF. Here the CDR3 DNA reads TGCAGCGGACTTACCGGGACGCTTAACACTGAAGCTTTCTTT.